The 16 T cell receptor beta chains reported below all come from one sample, sequenced in a study of blood T cell repertoires in COVID-19. This table comes from immunoSEQ multiplex PCR, and its TCRdb copy is limited to in-frame clones, with some not included. The repertoire holds about 220,000 clones, with around 80% as singletons. The specimen was peripheral blood. These TCRs come from a human donor in a cohort sampled during active COVID-19.

The V call is TRBV28, the J call TRBJ1-5; 7 bases align to TRBD1. V lost 2 bases and J lost 5; bases outside the gene matches: 6. The CDR3 is 15 amino acids. In germline, CDR1 is MDHEN, CDR2 SYDVKM. Here the CDR3 reads CASSLGGGGDQPQHF. The CDR3 bases are TGTGCCAGCAGTTTAGGAGGGGGCGGCGATCAGCCCCAGCATTTT. Full variable domain (rest looked up from reference TRBV28 and TRBJ1-5): DVKVTQSSRYLVKRTGEKVFLECVQDMDHENMFWYRQDPGLGLRLIYFSYDVKMKEKGDIPEGYSVSREKKERFSLILESASTNQTSMYLCASSLGGGGDQPQHFGDGTRLSIL.

V and J are TRBV18 and TRBJ1-1; maybe TRBD1 (5 bases). Deletions cut 0 bases from V and 6 bases from J, with 17 bases between. This CDR3 is 16 amino acids long. Germline values: CDR1 KGHSH, CDR2 LQKENI. The CDR3 spells CASSPPGGTPSAEAFF. In nucleotides, the CDR3 is TGTGCCAGCTCACCACCGGGAGGGACCCCCTCAGCTGAAGCTTTCTTT.

This clone was seen once. V and J are TRBV9 and TRBJ2-2, with 9 bases identical to TRBD2. The germline gives CDR1 SGDLS, CDR2 YYNGEE. The CDR3 covers 17 residues. Trimming at V came to 4 bases and at J to 4 bases, leaving 11 bases not matched to a gene. The CDR3 nucleotides read TGTGCCAGCAGCCCCCATAGAGGAGCGGGAGGCACCGGGGAGCTGTTTTTT. It yields the protein CASSPHRGAGGTGELFF.

The chain is built from TRBV19 and TRBJ2-2; TRBD2 agrees at 10 bases. The V and J ends lost 9 bases and 7 bases, in that order; junction bases with no gene match: 8. The CDR3 spans 14 residues. CDR1 is LNHDA and CDR2 is SQIVND in the germline V gene (reference sequence). CDR3 amino acids: CASRSLAGVGELFF. The CDR3 nucleotides read TGTGCCAGCAGGAGCCTAGCGGGAGTCGGGGAGCTGTTTTTT.

The genes are TRBV28 and TRBJ1-3; 7 bases line up with TRBD1. The CDR3 has 15 amino acids. Germline V gene data show CDR1 as MDHEN and CDR2 as SYDVKM. The V gene end was trimmed by 4 bases and the J gene end by 1 base; junction bases not matched to a gene: 4. The CDR3 sequence is CASSSRDRSGNTIYF. The CDR3, as DNA: TGTGCCAGCAGTTCACGGGACAGATCTGGAAACACCATATATTTT.

V is TRBV20-1 and J is TRBJ1-6; TRBD1 matches at 7 bases. J was trimmed by 7 bases and V by 3 bases; bases with no gene match: 6. This CDR3 contains 14 residues. The germline CDR1 and CDR2 sequences are DFQATT and SNEGSKA (reference sequence). The DNA for the CDR3 is TGCAGTGCTAGTCCCGCAGGGGGGAATTCACCCCTCCACTTT. Translating it yields CSASPAGGNSPLHF.

The chain links TRBV5-1 to TRBJ2-5; 10 bases are a match to TRBD2. CDR3 size: 15 residues. After removal of 6 bases from V and 4 bases from J, the junction contained 9 bases not matched to a gene. Germline CDR1 reads SGHRS; CDR2 reads YFSETQ. The CDR3 loop reads CASKLTSGIIETQYF. CDR3 nucleotides: TGCGCCAGCAAGTTAACTAGCGGGATAATAGAGACCCAGTACTTC.

This clone showed up just a few times. The chain has TRBV18 and TRBJ2-1; 7 nucleotides align to TRBD1. CDR1 is KGHSH, CDR2 LQKENI, per germline. The ends lost 5 bases at V and 5 bases at J; junction bases unmatched: 9. This CDR3 is 15 amino acids long. CDR3 DNA sequence: TGTGCCAGCTCAGTAGCAGGGGGTTCCCACAATGAGCAGTTCTTC. This sequence encodes CASSVAGGSHNEQFF.

This clone was recorded a few times. This chain connects TRBV18 to TRBJ2-7; unclear D gene. The V end was cut by 5 bases, the J end by 2 bases, with 4 bases between. The germline gives CDR1 KGHSH, CDR2 LQKENI. The CDR3 is 11 amino acids. Written as DNA, the CDR3 is TGTGCCAGCTCAGCGGCCTACGAGCAGTACTTC. This encodes CASSAAYEQYF.

This chain connects TRBV5-4 to TRBJ2-3; 11 nucleotides line up with TRBD1. Germline V gene data show CDR1 as SGHNT and CDR2 as YYREEE (reference sequence). Trimming removed 2 bases from V and 5 bases from J; junction bases left unmatched: 1. The CDR3 sequence is 14 residues long. Written as DNA, the CDR3 is TGTGCCAGCAGCTTTGGGACAGGGGGAGATACGCAGTATTTT. Amino acid sequence: CASSFGTGGDTQYF.

This clone was seen a handful of times. The V call is TRBV6-2 or TRBV6-3, the J call TRBJ2-1; D is possibly TRBD1 (5 bases). The V and J ends lost 1 base and 0 bases respectively, with 13 bases between them. This CDR3 comprises 17 residues. Per the germline V gene, CDR1 is MNHEY and CDR2 is SVGEGT. The CDR3 loop reads CASSYWGPVGSYNEQFF. Here the CDR3 DNA reads TGTGCCAGCAGTTACTGGGGCCCCGTGGGCTCCTACAATGAGCAGTTCTTC.

This sequence joins TRBV20-1 and TRBJ2-7, with TRBD1 matching 7 bases. Germline trimming cut 3 bases from V and 9 bases from J; bases unmatched to any gene: 14. Germline loops: CDR1 DFQATT, CDR2 SNEGSKA (reference sequence). The CDR3 consists of 14 residues. The CDR3 nucleotides read TGCAGTGCTAGTCCCGACAGGGTGGGAGTAGTGCAGTACTTC. It translates to CSASPDRVGVVQYF.

This clone was seen only once. V is TRBV28 and J is TRBJ2-7; TRBD1 agrees at 9 bases. This CDR3 is 18 amino acids long. Trimming at V came to 4 bases and at J to 0 bases, leaving 13 bases not matched to a gene. Germline assignment: CDR1 MDHEN and CDR2 SYDVKM. CDR3 coding DNA: TGTGCCAGCAGTTCATCCGGGACAGGGAAGTTGATCTCCTACGAGCAGTACTTC. It yields the protein CASSSSGTGKLISYEQYF.

This sequence joins TRBV4-3 and TRBJ2-7, with D possibly being TRBD1 (6 bases). V was trimmed by 2 bases and J by 6 bases, leaving 23 bases between them. The germline V gene has CDR1 LGHNA and CDR2 YSLEER. This CDR3 contains 17 residues. The CDR3, as DNA: TGCGCCAGCAGCCAAACGGGTCCGGGACAAGGGGTCCCCGAGCAGTACTTC. Protein product: CASSQTGPGQGVPEQYF.

Points on this clone: The same CDR3 is also encoded by other DNA sequences in this sample. CDR3 coding DNA: TGTGCCAGCAGTTTAGCGGGAGGCCTCTACAATGAGCAGTTCTTC. Translation: CASSLAGGLYNEQFF. V is TRBV28 and J is TRBJ2-1; TRBD2 matches 8 bases. The CDR3 is 15 residues long. The ends lost 2 bases at V and 3 bases at J; junction bases unmatched: 3. CDR1 is MDHEN, CDR2 SYDVKM, per germline.

This clone was seen only a few times. This chain connects TRBV7-9 to TRBJ2-7, with D perhaps matching TRBD2 (6 bases). Germline V CDR1 and CDR2: SEHNR, FQNEAQ (reference sequence). Trimming removed 4 bases at V and 1 base at J, with 11 bases between. This CDR3 spans 14 amino acids. The CDR3 DNA is TGTGCCAGCAGCTCCGGGGGACTGTCCTACGAGCAGTACTTC. Translated, it gives CASSSGGLSYEQYF.